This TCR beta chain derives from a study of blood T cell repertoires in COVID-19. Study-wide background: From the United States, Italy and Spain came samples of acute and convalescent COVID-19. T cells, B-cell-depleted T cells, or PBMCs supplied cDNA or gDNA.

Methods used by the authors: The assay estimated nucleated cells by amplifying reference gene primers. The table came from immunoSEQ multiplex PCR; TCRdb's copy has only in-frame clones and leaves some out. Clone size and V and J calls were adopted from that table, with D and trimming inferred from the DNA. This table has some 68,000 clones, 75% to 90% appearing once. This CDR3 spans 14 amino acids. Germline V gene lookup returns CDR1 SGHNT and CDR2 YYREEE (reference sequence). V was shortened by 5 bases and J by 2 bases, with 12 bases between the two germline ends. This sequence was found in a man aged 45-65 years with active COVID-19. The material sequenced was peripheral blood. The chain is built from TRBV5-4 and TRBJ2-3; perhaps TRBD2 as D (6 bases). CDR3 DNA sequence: TGTGCCAGCAGACGGGGGTCTGACACAGATACGCAGTATTTT. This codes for CASRRGSDTDTQYF.